This T cell receptor (beta chain) was documented in a study of blood T cell repertoires in COVID-19. On the study more broadly: From T cells, B-cell-depleted T cells, or PBMCs came the material, which was cDNA or gDNA.

In the original analysis: Reference gene primers were amplified, and this amplification served to estimate nucleated cell counts. Profiled with immunoSEQ multiplex PCR; TCRdb holds only in-frame clones, not every one. V and J calls and clone size are those listed in that table; D and trimming were worked out from the DNA. Among about 110,000 clones listed, 65% to 80% were seen once. The sequence was obtained from a woman in her sixties or seventies with acute or convalescent COVID-19. Input material: peripheral blood.

In DNA form, the CDR3 reads TGCGCCAGCAGTCCAGGGTTTTCCTCGATCACAGATACGCAGTATTTT. This codes for CASSPGFSSITDTQYF. The rearrangement links TRBV10-1 to TRBJ2-3; TRBD1 is a possible D gene (5 bases). The V gene's germline CDR1 is WNHNN and CDR2 SYGVQD (reference sequence). The ends were cut back, 5 bases at V and 2 bases at J, with 17 bases in the middle. This CDR3 has 16 residues.